This entry lists 27 T cell receptor beta chains sequenced from one sample in a study of blood T cell repertoires in COVID-19. Sequenced by immunoSEQ multiplex PCR; TCRdb stores in-frame clones only, minus some. The sample contains 150,000 or so clones, about 75% of which appear only once. The sequenced material came from PBMCs or T cells enriched from blood (not recorded which). Source of these receptors: a woman in her forties or fifties who had recovered from COVID-19.

The V and J genes are TRBV19 and TRBJ1-3; TRBD1 is a possible D gene (6 bases). CDR1 and CDR2 from the germline V gene are LNHDA and SQIVND (reference sequence). V was cut by 5 bases and J by 2 bases, with 10 bases left in between. CDR3 length: 14 residues. DNA of the CDR3: TGTGCCAGTAGTTCCACAGGGCCTGGAAACACCATATATTTT. It is translated as CASSSTGPGNTIYF.

The chain employs TRBV27 and TRBJ1-5; D possibly corresponds to TRBD1 (6 bases). V was trimmed by 3 bases and J by 6 bases, leaving 12 bases between them. Germline loops: CDR1 MNHEY, CDR2 SMNVEV (reference sequence). CDR3 length equals 14 residues. CDR3: CASSFTGSIQPQHF. As DNA, the CDR3 is TGTGCCAGCAGTTTCACAGGGAGTATTCAGCCCCAGCATTTT.

The V gene is TRBV5-1, the J gene TRBJ2-1; 11 bases are a match to TRBD2. Germline V gene data show CDR1 as SGHRS and CDR2 as YFSETQ. The CDR3 extends over 15 amino acids. Losses at the gene ends were 1 base for V and 8 bases for J; bases not matched to a gene: 5. CDR3 sequence (DNA): TGCGCCAGCAGCTTGCCTAGCGGGGGGAGCGATGAGCAGTTCTTC. Its translation is CASSLPSGGSDEQFF.

This chain uses TRBV28 with TRBJ2-1; D remains ambiguous. Germline loops: CDR1 MDHEN, CDR2 SYDVKM. CDR3 length: 15 amino acids. The V and J ends lost 7 bases and 2 bases respectively, with 15 bases between them. CDR3 in amino acids: CASTQLSGTYNEQFF. Here the CDR3 DNA reads TGTGCCAGCACCCAATTGTCGGGTACCTACAATGAGCAGTTCTTC.

This clone has just one count. The chain links TRBV7-2 to TRBJ1-3; TRBD1 matches 8 bases. After removal of 2 bases from V and 3 bases from J, the junction contained 3 bases not matched to a gene. The germline V gene encodes CDR1 SGHTA and CDR2 FQGNSA. The CDR3 length is 15 residues. CDR3 protein: CASSLRTGNGNTIYF. The CDR3 nucleotides are TGTGCCAGCAGCTTAAGGACAGGGAATGGAAACACCATATATTTT.

A single count supports this clone. The chain has TRBV9 and TRBJ2-1, with D possibly being TRBD1 (6 bases). This CDR3 contains 16 residues. Germline CDR1 and CDR2: SGDLS and YYNGEE. Trimming pared 0 bases from V and 4 bases from J, leaving 14 bases between. The CDR3 loop is CASSVGGSRGYNEQFF. The DNA of the CDR3 is TGTGCCAGCAGCGTAGGCGGTTCCAGGGGTTACAATGAGCAGTTCTTC.

The chain recombines TRBV7-9 with TRBJ2-1; tentative D call: TRBD1 (6 bases). This CDR3 is 14 amino acids long. The V gene lost 5 bases and the J gene lost 6 bases, with 14 bases spanning the gap. Germline V gene sequence: CDR1 SEHNR, CDR2 FQNEAQ (reference sequence). CDR3 DNA: TGTGCCAGCAGCCCCGACAGGACATTCAATGAGCAGTTCTTC. Translation: CASSPDRTFNEQFF. Based on the CDR3 plus reference TRBV7-9 and TRBJ2-1, the full variable domain is DTGVSQNPRHKITKRGQNVTFRCDPISEHNRLYWYRQTLGQGPEFLTYFQNEAQLEKSRLLSDRFSAERPKGSFSTLEIQRTEQGDSAMYLCASSPDRTFNEQFFGPGTRLTVL.

This clone was seen a single time. The chain employs TRBV7-9 and TRBJ1-1; D unclear. V dropped 4 bases and J dropped 6 bases, with 12 bases sitting between them. The germline CDR1 and CDR2 sequences are SEHNR and FQNEAQ (reference sequence). The CDR3 has 13 residues. CDR3 nucleotides: TGTGCCAGCAGCTCCTACCCCCAAGCTGAAGCTTTCTTT. As protein: CASSSYPQAEAFF. Together with reference TRBV7-9 and TRBJ1-1, the CDR3 gives the full variable domain: DTGVSQNPRHKITKRGQNVTFRCDPISEHNRLYWYRQTLGQGPEFLTYFQNEAQLEKSRLLSDRFSAERPKGSFSTLEIQRTEQGDSAMYLCASSSYPQAEAFFGQGTRLTVV.

The J gene is TRBJ2-5, the V gene TRBV29-1; 8 bases are shared with TRBD1. V lost 7 bases to trimming and J lost 5 bases; unmatched junction nucleotides: 6. This CDR3 comprises 12 residues. In germline, CDR1 is SQVTM, CDR2 ANQGSEA. This chain's CDR3 is CSDRGREETQYF. The DNA of the CDR3 is TGCAGCGACAGGGGGAGAGAGGAGACCCAGTACTTC.

The count of this clone is one. The chain joins TRBV27 to TRBJ2-7, with TRBD1 as a possible D gene (6 bases). The CDR3 spans 15 residues. V gave up 1 base and J gave up 1 base, with 11 bases separating them. Germline CDR1 is MNHEY and CDR2 is SMNVEV (reference sequence). CDR3 region: CASSLYRVASYEQYF. The CDR3 nucleotides read TGTGCCAGCAGTTTATACAGGGTAGCGTCCTACGAGCAGTACTTC.

In its sample, this clone was seen once. The chain carries TRBV11-2 and TRBJ1-1; tentative D call: TRBD1 (5 bases). The CDR3 is 15 residues long. V lost 1 base to trimming and J lost 11 bases, with 20 bases between them. Germline V gene data show CDR1 as SGHAT and CDR2 as FQNNGV. This CDR3 reads CASSLGGASRLWAFF. The CDR3 DNA sequence: TGTGCCAGCAGCTTAGGTGGGGCTAGTCGATTGTGGGCTTTCTTT.

The rearrangement uses TRBV6-5 and TRBJ2-1, with D possibly TRBD1 on 5 matching bases. Germline V gene data show CDR1 as MNHEY and CDR2 as SVGAGI. V was clipped by 6 bases and J by 9 bases, with 15 bases between them. CDR3 length: 13 amino acids. The CDR3 DNA reads TGTGCCAGCAGCCTGCAGGGAATAAGTGAGCAGTTCTTC. It specifies CASSLQGISEQFF.

The CDR3 spells CASSQVGGNEQFF. Here the CDR3 DNA reads TGCGCCAGCAGCCAAGTAGGGGGCAATGAGCAGTTCTTC. The chain uses TRBV4-1 and TRBJ2-1; TRBD1 is a possible D gene (6 bases). The CDR3 runs 13 residues. Looked up from germline, CDR1 is MGHRA and CDR2 is YSYEKL. V was cut by 1 base and J by 6 bases, with 7 bases left in between.

The CDR3 here is CATNSFVSTPNEQFF. CDR3 in DNA: TGTGCCACTAACAGTTTCGTCTCAACCCCGAATGAGCAGTTCTTC. The chain is built from TRBV28 and TRBJ2-1; D ambiguous. With 10 bases removed from V and 7 bases from J, the gap between germline ends came to 23 bases. Germline V lookup: CDR1 MDHEN, CDR2 SYDVKM. The CDR3 is made up of 15 amino acids.

This chain connects TRBV3-1 (or the pseudogene TRBV3-2) to TRBJ1-6; 9 bases agree with TRBD1. Germline CDR1 and CDR2: LGHDT and YNNKEL (reference sequence). Germline trimming cut 5 bases from V and 9 bases from J; bases unmatched to any gene: 5. This CDR3 is 14 amino acids long. CDR3 coding DNA: TGTGCCAGCAGCATACAGGGGGCAGTTTCACCCCTCCACTTT. Protein product: CASSIQGAVSPLHF.

The chain recombines TRBV28 with TRBJ2-7, with D possibly being TRBD2 (6 bases). Germline assignment: CDR1 MDHEN and CDR2 SYDVKM. This CDR3 is built from 14 residues. V was trimmed by 5 bases and J by 12 bases, leaving 23 bases between them. The CDR3 DNA reads as TGTGCCAGCAGTCCTAGGACTACCCCTCTAAGGTTGTACTTC. Its translation: CASSPRTTPLRLYF.

This rearrangement joins TRBV4-1 to TRBJ2-1; 14 bases are shared with TRBD2. V lost 4 bases to trimming and J lost 3 bases; unmatched junction nucleotides: 11. Germline CDR1 reads MGHRA; CDR2 reads YSYEKL. This CDR3 region has 19 residues. The CDR3 sequence is CASSPDRLAGGPLYNEQFF. CDR3 nucleotides: TGCGCCAGCAGCCCCGACCGACTAGCGGGGGGGCCCCTCTACAATGAGCAGTTCTTC.

J is TRBJ2-5 and V is TRBV7-9, with D tentatively TRBD2 (6 bases). Germline CDR1 and CDR2: SEHNR and FQNEAQ (reference sequence). Trimming removed 1 base at V and 1 base at J, with 10 bases between. The CDR3 runs to 15 residues. The CDR3 region has the DNA TGTGCCAGCAGCTTAGTCGGGGGAACCCAAGAGACCCAGTACTTC. This codes for CASSLVGGTQETQYF.

This clone was counted at least ten times. This chain links TRBV7-9 with TRBJ2-3; D is perhaps TRBD1 (6 bases). This CDR3 spans 14 amino acids. Germline V gives CDR1 SEHNR, CDR2 FQNEAQ (reference sequence). Trimming cost V 6 bases and J 1 base, with 11 bases left between them. CDR3 protein: CASRREGGTDTQYF. The CDR3 nucleotides are TGTGCCAGCAGACGCGAGGGGGGCACAGATACGCAGTATTTT. Full variable domain (remainder filled in from reference TRBV7-9 and TRBJ2-3): DTGVSQNPRHKITKRGQNVTFRCDPISEHNRLYWYRQTLGQGPEFLTYFQNEAQLEKSRLLSDRFSAERPKGSFSTLEIQRTEQGDSAMYLCASRREGGTDTQYFGPGTRLTVL.

V and J are TRBV6-5 and TRBJ1-6; D not certain. Germline V CDR1 and CDR2: MNHEY, SVGAGI. The CDR3 is 12 residues long. With 6 bases removed from V and 7 bases from J, the gap between germline ends came to 7 bases. CDR3 protein: CASRRGNSPLHF. The CDR3 nucleotides are TGTGCCAGCAGGAGAGGGAATTCACCCCTCCACTTT.

This clone has only one observation. The chain recombines TRBV30 with TRBJ1-3, with D possibly matching TRBD1 (6 bases). Germline V CDR1 and CDR2: GTSNPN, SVGIG (reference sequence). There are 15 residues in the CDR3. Trimming cost V 2 bases and J 0 bases, with 11 bases left between them. The CDR3 is CAWSTQGLSGNTIYF. The CDR3 coding sequence is TGTGCCTGGAGTACCCAGGGGCTCTCTGGAAACACCATATATTTT.

This clone has just one count. The chain carries TRBV2 and TRBJ2-6, with TRBD2 as a possible D gene (6 bases). With 7 bases removed from V and 6 bases from J, the gap between germline ends came to 16 bases. The CDR3 spans 15 residues. Per germline, CDR1 SNHLY and CDR2 FYNNEI. The CDR3 loop is CASIRRGFEANVLTF. The CDR3 nucleotides read TGTGCCAGCATTAGGCGGGGCTTCGAGGCCAACGTCCTGACTTTC.

In this sample, this clone turned up once. The chain links TRBV27 to TRBJ2-1; tentatively, D is TRBD2 (6 bases). The CDR3 consists of 14 residues. V lost 3 bases, J lost 1 base, and 7 bases lay in between. Germline loops: CDR1 MNHEY, CDR2 SMNVEV (reference sequence). CDR3 bases: TGTGCCAGCAGTTTGGGAGGTTCCTACAATGAGCAGTTCTTC. Translating gives CASSLGGSYNEQFF.

The chain couples TRBV19 to TRBJ2-3, with D perhaps matching TRBD1 (6 bases). Germline CDR1 LNHDA, CDR2 SQIVND (reference sequence). CDR3 length equals 15 residues. V lost 1 base to trimming and J lost 4 bases, with 12 bases between them. In DNA, the CDR3 is TGTGCCAGTAGTATAGTACAGGGCTCCCCAGATACGCAGTATTTT. Protein product: CASSIVQGSPDTQYF.

In this sample, this clone turned up a few times. The chain is built from TRBV11-2 and TRBJ2-1; the match to TRBD2 covers 7 bases. Germline V gene sequence: CDR1 SGHAT, CDR2 FQNNGV. V gave up 5 bases and J gave up 2 bases; unmatched junction bases: 9. The CDR3 sequence is 16 residues long. CDR3 in amino acids: CASSGTRGRTYNEQFF. CDR3 sequence (DNA): TGTGCCAGCAGCGGAACCCGCGGGAGAACCTACAATGAGCAGTTCTTC. The full variable domain, rest sourced from reference TRBV11-2 and TRBJ2-1, is EAGVAQSPRYKIIEKRQSVAFWCNPISGHATLYWYQQILGQGPKLLIQFQNNGVVDDSQLPKDRFSAERLKGVDSTLKIQPAKLEDSAVYLCASSGTRGRTYNEQFFGPGTRLTVL.

The chain links TRBV5-5 to TRBJ2-7, with D tentatively TRBD2 (6 bases). This CDR3 has 14 amino acids. Germline CDR1 and CDR2: SGHKS and YYEKEE (reference sequence). With 2 bases removed from V and 1 base from J, the gap between germline ends came to 10 bases. The CDR3 sequence: CASSLSGTSYEQYF. CDR3 bases: TGTGCCAGCAGCTTATCGGGGACTTCCTACGAGCAGTACTTC.

The chain recombines TRBV3-1 (or the pseudogene TRBV3-2) with TRBJ2-1, with unresolved D. CDR3 length equals 13 residues. V shed 4 bases and J shed 8 bases, with 12 bases lying between them. Per the germline V gene, CDR1 is LGHDT and CDR2 is YNNKEL (reference sequence). In nucleotides, the CDR3 is TGTGCCAGCAGCCGCGACTGGCGCGATGAGCAGTTCTTC. Translated, it gives CASSRDWRDEQFF.